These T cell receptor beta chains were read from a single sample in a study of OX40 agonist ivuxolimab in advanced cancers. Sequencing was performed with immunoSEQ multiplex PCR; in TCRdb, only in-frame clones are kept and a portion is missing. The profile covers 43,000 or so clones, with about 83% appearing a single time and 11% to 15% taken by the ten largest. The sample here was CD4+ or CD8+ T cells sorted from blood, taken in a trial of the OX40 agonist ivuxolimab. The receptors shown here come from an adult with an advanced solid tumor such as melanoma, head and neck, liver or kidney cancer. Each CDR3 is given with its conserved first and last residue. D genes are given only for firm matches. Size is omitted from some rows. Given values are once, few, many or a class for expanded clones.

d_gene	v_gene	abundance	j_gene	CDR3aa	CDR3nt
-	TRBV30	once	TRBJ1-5	CAWSSSGGQPQHF	TGTGCCTGGAGTTCCTCCGGAGGTCAGCCCCAGCATTTT
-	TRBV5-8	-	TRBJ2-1	CASSPPLNEQFF	TGTGCCAGCAGCCCGCCTCTAAATGAGCAGTTCTTC
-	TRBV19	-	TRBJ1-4	CASSSWTAADEKLFF	TGTGCCAGTAGTAGCTGGACTGCTGCGGATGAAAAACTGTTTTTT
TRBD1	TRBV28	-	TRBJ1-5	CASSEHPGQGSNQPQHF	TGTGCCAGCAGTGAACACCCTGGACAGGGAAGCAATCAGCCCCAGCATTTT
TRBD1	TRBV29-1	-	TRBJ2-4	CSPGTGLAKNIQYF	TGCAGCCCCGGGACAGGACTAGCCAAAAACATTCAGTACTTC
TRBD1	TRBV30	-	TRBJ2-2	CAWSAGTGLTGELFF	TGTGCCTGGAGTGCCGGGACAGGGTTGACCGGGGAGCTGTTTTTT
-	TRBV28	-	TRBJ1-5	CASTGIRNQPQHF	TGTGCCAGCACAGGGATCCGCAATCAGCCCCAGCATTTT
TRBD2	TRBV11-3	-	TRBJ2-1	CASSLASGNYNEQFF	TGTGCCAGCAGCTTGGCTAGCGGGAACTACAATGAGCAGTTCTTC
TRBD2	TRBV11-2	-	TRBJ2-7	CASSLVASGSPNEQYF	TGTGCCAGCAGCTTAGTAGCTAGCGGGAGTCCTAACGAGCAGTACTTC
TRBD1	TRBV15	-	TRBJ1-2	CATSSRDRGVYGYTF	TGTGCCACCAGCAGCCGGGACAGGGGGGTATATGGCTACACCTTC
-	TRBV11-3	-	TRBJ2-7	CANSPMDSYEQYF	TGTGCCAACAGCCCCATGGACAGCTACGAGCAGTACTTC
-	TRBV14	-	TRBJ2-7	CASSGGRHEQYF	TGTGCCAGCAGCGGGGGGAGGCACGAGCAGTACTTC
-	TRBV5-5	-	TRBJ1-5	CASSFLTGRGNQPQHF	TGTGCCAGCAGCTTCCTAACAGGGAGGGGCAATCAGCCCCAGCATTTT
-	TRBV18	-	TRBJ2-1	CASSPVTRVNEQFF	TGTGCCAGCTCACCCGTGACTAGAGTCAATGAGCAGTTCTTC
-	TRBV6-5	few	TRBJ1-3	CASSYSAGSGNTIYF	TGTGCCAGCAGTTACTCGGCGGGCTCTGGAAACACCATATATTTT
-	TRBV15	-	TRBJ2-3	CATSRPQGPPGTDTQYF	TGTGCCACCAGCAGGCCCCAGGGTCCCCCAGGGACAGATACGCAGTATTTT
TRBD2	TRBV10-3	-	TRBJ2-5	CAISESGTSGQETQYF	TGTGCCATCAGTGAGTCCGGGACTAGCGGCCAAGAGACCCAGTACTTC
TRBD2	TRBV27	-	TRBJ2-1	CASSRLAGYNEQFF	TGTGCCAGCAGTCGGCTAGCGGGGTACAATGAGCAGTTCTTC
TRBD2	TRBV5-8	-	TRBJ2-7	CASSSAAGRSYEQYF	TGTGCCAGCAGCTCCGCAGCGGGACGCAGCTACGAGCAGTACTTC
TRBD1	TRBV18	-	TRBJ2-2	CASSLGQRNTGELFF	TGTGCCAGCTCGCTGGGACAGCGAAACACCGGGGAGCTGTTTTTT
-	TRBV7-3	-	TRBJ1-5	CASSLAHDQPQHF	TGTGCCAGCAGCTTAGCCCACGATCAGCCCCAGCATTTT
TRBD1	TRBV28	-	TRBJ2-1	CASSLYTGTVYNEQFF	TGTGCCAGCAGTTTATATACCGGGACAGTCTACAATGAGCAGTTCTTC
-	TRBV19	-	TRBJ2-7	CASSIVRGRGQYF	TGTGCCAGTAGTATTGTCAGGGGCCGAGGGCAGTACTTC
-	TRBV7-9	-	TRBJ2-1	CASSLVGGDEQFF	TGTGCCAGCAGCTTAGTGGGGGGCGATGAGCAGTTCTTC
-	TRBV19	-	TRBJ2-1	CATNRDPTRNEQFF	TGTGCTACAAACCGGGACCCCACACGGAATGAGCAGTTCTTC
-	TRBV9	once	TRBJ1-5	CASSAYKTNQPQHF	TGTGCCAGCAGCGCCTATAAGACAAATCAGCCCCAGCATTTT
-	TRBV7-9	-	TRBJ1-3	CASSLALTPGNTIYF	TGTGCCAGCAGCTTAGCCCTGACTCCTGGAAACACCATATATTTT
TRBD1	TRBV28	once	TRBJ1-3	CASSLQGAGNTIYF	TGTGCCAGCAGTTTGCAGGGGGCTGGAAACACCATATATTTT
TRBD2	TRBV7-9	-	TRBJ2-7	CASSSHSGSKYEQYF	TGTGCCAGCAGCTCGCATAGCGGGAGTAAATACGAGCAGTACTTC
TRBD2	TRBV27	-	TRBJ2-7	CASSLGGGSSYEQYF	TGTGCCAGCAGTTTAGGAGGCGGGAGCTCCTACGAGCAGTACTTC
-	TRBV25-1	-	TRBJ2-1	CASSEQSGANEQFF	TGTGCCAGCAGTGAACAAAGTGGGGCCAATGAGCAGTTCTTC
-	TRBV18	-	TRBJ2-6	CASSPQNSGANVLTF	TGTGCCAGCTCACCACAGAACTCTGGGGCCAACGTCCTGACTTTC
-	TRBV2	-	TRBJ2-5	CASIGRAGEQYF	TGTGCCAGCATTGGACGGGCAGGGGAGCAGTACTTC
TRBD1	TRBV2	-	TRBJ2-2	CASKPDRDTGELFF	TGTGCCAGCAAACCGGACAGGGACACCGGGGAGCTGTTTTTT
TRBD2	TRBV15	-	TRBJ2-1	CATSKGLASYNEQFF	TGTGCCACCAGCAAGGGACTAGCGTCGTACAATGAGCAGTTCTTC
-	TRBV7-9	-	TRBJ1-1	CASSLTGTSTEAFF	TGTGCCAGCAGCTTAACAGGAACGAGCACTGAAGCTTTCTTT
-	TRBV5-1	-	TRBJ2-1	CASSMDFGQFF	TGCGCCAGCAGCATGGACTTTGGGCAGTTCTTC
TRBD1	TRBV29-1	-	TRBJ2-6	CSVSGQGASGANVLTF	TGCAGCGTCTCGGGACAGGGGGCCTCTGGGGCCAACGTCCTGACTTTC
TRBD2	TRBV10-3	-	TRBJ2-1	CAISLGTSGNGRNEQFF	TGTGCCATCAGTCTGGGGACTAGCGGGAATGGAAGAAATGAGCAGTTCTTC
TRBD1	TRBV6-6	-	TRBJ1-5	CASSSLRGRLQPQHF	TGTGCCAGCAGTTCGCTCAGGGGGCGGCTTCAGCCCCAGCATTTT
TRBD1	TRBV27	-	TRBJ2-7	CASSYFGQGESEQYF	TGTGCCAGCAGTTATTTCGGACAGGGTGAGTCCGAGCAGTACTTC
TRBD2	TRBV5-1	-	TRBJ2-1	CASSTLAGGSMEYNEQFF	TGCGCCAGCAGCACTCTAGCGGGAGGGTCGATGGAATACAATGAGCAGTTCTTC
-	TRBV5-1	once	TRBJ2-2	CASSLSTGELFF	TGCGCCAGCAGCTTGTCCACCGGGGAGCTGTTTTTT
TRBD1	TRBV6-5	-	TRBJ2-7	CASSYSRGTGYYEQYF	TGTGCCAGCAGTTACTCAAGAGGGACAGGGTACTACGAGCAGTACTTC
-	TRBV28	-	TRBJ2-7	CASSIPQSDEQYF	TGTGCCAGCAGTATACCGCAGTCCGACGAGCAGTACTTC